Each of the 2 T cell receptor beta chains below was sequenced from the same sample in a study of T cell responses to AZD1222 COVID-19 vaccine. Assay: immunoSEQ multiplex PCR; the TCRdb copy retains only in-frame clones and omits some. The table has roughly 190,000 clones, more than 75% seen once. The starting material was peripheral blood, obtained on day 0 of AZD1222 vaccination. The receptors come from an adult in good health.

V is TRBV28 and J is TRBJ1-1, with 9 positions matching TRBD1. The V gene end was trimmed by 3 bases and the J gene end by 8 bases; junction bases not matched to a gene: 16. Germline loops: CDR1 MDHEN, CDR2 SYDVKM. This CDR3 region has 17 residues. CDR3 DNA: TGTGCCAGCAGTTTTGGTGTACCGGGACAGGGACAATCAGAAGCTTTCTTT. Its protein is CASSFGVPGQGQSEAFF. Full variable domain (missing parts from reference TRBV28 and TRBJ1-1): DVKVTQSSRYLVKRTGEKVFLECVQDMDHENMFWYRQDPGLGLRLIYFSYDVKMKEKGDIPEGYSVSREKKERFSLILESASTNQTSMYLCASSFGVPGQGQSEAFFGQGTRLTVV.

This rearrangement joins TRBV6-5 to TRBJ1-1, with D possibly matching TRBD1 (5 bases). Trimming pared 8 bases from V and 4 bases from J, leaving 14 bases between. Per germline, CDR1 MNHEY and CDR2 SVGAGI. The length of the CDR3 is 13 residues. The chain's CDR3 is CASLRERGTEAFF. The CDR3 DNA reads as TGTGCCAGCCTACGGGAAAGGGGCACTGAAGCTTTCTTT.